The 20 T cell receptor beta chains below come from one sample, sequenced in a study of early T cells in non-severe SARS-CoV-2 infection. One entry per CDR3 protein, called by TCRdb with MiXCR from the 5' RACE reads. The table records around 78,000 distinct CDR3 sequences, around 10% of them present only once. Sequences were derived from whole blood, sampled at baseline. Receptors were obtained from an adult who was a healthcare worker with PCR-confirmed SARS-CoV-2 infection or an uninfected control (not recorded which).

This clonotype was seen many times. The chain uses TRBV19 and TRBJ1-5; D is ambiguous. V was clipped by 3 bases and J by 1 base, with 13 bases between them. CDR1 LNHDA and CDR2 SQIVND come from the germline V gene (reference sequence). The CDR3 has 16 residues. CDR3 bases: TGTGCCAGTAGTATCGCCCCCGGACCGAGCAATCAGCCCCAGCATTTT. This codes for CASSIAPGPSNQPQHF.

This clonotype has at least ten counts. The chain uses TRBV28 and TRBJ1-1; TRBD1 is a possible D gene (5 bases). CDR3 length: 15 amino acids. Germline V CDR1 and CDR2: MDHEN, SYDVKM. V lost 2 bases and J lost 5, with 15 bases in between. CDR3 in amino acids: CASSLGGAGGTEAFF. The CDR3 DNA is TGTGCCAGCAGTTTAGGAGGGGCAGGAGGGACTGAAGCTTTCTTT.

This clonotype is judged medium-sized. CDR3 DNA: TGCAGTGCTAGGGAGGGGGGGCCCTCAGATACGCAGTATTTT. Encoded protein: CSAREGGPSDTQYF. V is TRBV20-1 and J is TRBJ2-3; weak D call: TRBD2 (7 bases). The V end was cut by 3 bases, the J end by 4 bases, with 14 bases between. The CDR3 is 14 residues long. Germline values: CDR1 DFQATT, CDR2 SNEGSKA (reference sequence).

This clonotype was recorded a few times. The rearrangement joins TRBV7-9 to TRBJ2-7; D not certain. Germline CDR1 reads SEHNR; CDR2 reads FQNEAQ (reference sequence). This CDR3 comprises 12 residues. Trimming took 5 bases from V and 3 from J, leaving 8 bases between them. The CDR3 sequence is CASSRDNYEQYF. The CDR3 region has the DNA TGTGCCAGCAGCCGCGACAACTACGAGCAGTACTTC.

The chain combines TRBV19 with TRBJ2-3; perhaps TRBD2 as D (6 bases). Trimming stripped 7 bases from V and 0 bases from J, with 11 bases between. Per the germline V gene, CDR1 is LNHDA and CDR2 is SQIVND (reference sequence). The CDR3 runs to 14 residues. The CDR3 DNA sequence: TGTGCCAGTAACCACGGGGGAAGCACAGATACGCAGTATTTT. It yields the protein CASNHGGSTDTQYF.

This clonotype was detected a few times. The chain carries TRBV5-4 and TRBJ1-1; unclear D gene. Between the trimmed V and J ends, which lost 0 bases and 11 bases, there was a span of 11 bases. This CDR3 is built from 12 residues. CDR1 is SGHNT, CDR2 YYREEE, per germline (reference sequence). The CDR3 DNA reads as TGTGCCAGCAGCTTGGGCCTCTCGGCGGCTTTCTTT. Its translation: CASSLGLSAAFF.

This clonotype occurred a few times. The rearrangement links TRBV5-1 to TRBJ2-5, with 7 bases matching TRBD1. The CDR3 runs to 14 residues. V was pared by 0 bases and J by 3 bases, with 2 bases of the junction left unmatched. From germline, CDR1 is SGHRS and CDR2 YFSETQ. CDR3: CASSLEDRKETQYF. The CDR3 bases are TGCGCCAGCAGCTTGGAGGACAGGAAAGAGACCCAGTACTTC.

This clonotype was seen more than once but under ten times. The J gene is TRBJ1-6, the V gene TRBV30; 9 bases are shared with TRBD1. J gave up 10 bases and V 4 bases, and 8 bases lay outside the gene matches. The germline CDR1 and CDR2 sequences are GTSNPN and SVGIG (reference sequence). The CDR3 loop spans 14 amino acids. CDR3 DNA: TGTGCCTGGACTATATGGGACAGGGACTCACCCCTCCACTTT. This encodes CAWTIWDRDSPLHF.

In its sample, this clonotype was seen many times. The genes are TRBV5-4 and TRBJ2-7; D might be TRBD2 (6 bases). Germline-derived CDR1 and CDR2 are SGHNT and YYREEE (reference sequence). This CDR3 is built from 14 residues. V lost 2 bases and J lost 2, with 11 bases in between. CDR3 sequence (DNA): TGTGCCAGCAGCTTTTGGGACTCCCCCTACGAGCAGTACTTC. It yields the protein CASSFWDSPYEQYF.

This clonotype was found many times. The chain uses TRBV4-3 and TRBJ1-6; D is ambiguous. Between the trimmed V and J ends, which lost 0 bases and 11 bases, there was a span of 8 bases. The CDR3 consists of 13 residues. Per germline, CDR1 LGHNA and CDR2 YSLEER. CDR3 DNA sequence: TGCGCCAGCAGCCAAGACCCGAATACACCCCTCCACTTT. Residues: CASSQDPNTPLHF.

The CDR3 sequence is CASSRDRAGQMNTEAFF. In DNA form, the CDR3 reads TGTGCCAGCAGCCGCGACAGGGCAGGACAGATGAACACTGAAGCTTTCTTT. The chain has TRBV7-2 and TRBJ1-1; 7 bases fit TRBD1. This CDR3 region has 17 residues. Germline trimming cut 5 bases from V and 0 bases from J; bases unmatched to any gene: 12. In germline, CDR1 is SGHTA, CDR2 FQGNSA.

This clonotype has at least ten counts. The chain links TRBV7-3 to TRBJ2-2; 8 positions match TRBD1. The CDR3 totals 15 residues. Germline CDR1 and CDR2: SGHTA and FQGTGA. V shed 4 bases and J 3 bases; nucleotides not matched to a gene: 4. This CDR3 is CASSWTGLDTGELFF. The CDR3 nucleotides read TGTGCCAGCAGCTGGACAGGGTTGGACACCGGGGAGCTGTTTTTT.

The V call is TRBV7-2, the J call TRBJ2-7; 7 nucleotides align to TRBD1. Germline loops: CDR1 SGHTA, CDR2 FQGNSA. J lost 0 bases, V lost 5 bases, and 4 bases had no gene match. This CDR3 has 14 residues. The CDR3 sequence is CASSPDRVSYEQYF. The CDR3 DNA is TGTGCCAGCAGCCCCGACAGGGTCTCCTACGAGCAGTACTTC.

The genes are TRBV9 and TRBJ2-2; tentative D call: TRBD1 (5 bases). Deletions cut 2 bases from V and 6 bases from J, with 8 bases between. Germline V CDR1 and CDR2: SGDLS, YYNGEE. The CDR3 is 13 residues long. The CDR3 loop is CASSVIGAGELFF. The CDR3 nucleotides read TGTGCCAGCAGCGTTATAGGGGCCGGGGAGCTGTTTTTT.

This chain links TRBV9 with TRBJ1-1, with a possible D match to TRBD1 (5 bases). CDR3 size: 13 residues. V was clipped by 0 bases and J by 14 bases, with 17 bases between them. CDR1 SGDLS and CDR2 YYNGEE come from the germline V gene. The chain's CDR3 is CASSVVGEAAGFF. CDR3 nucleotides: TGTGCCAGCAGCGTAGTGGGGGAGGCAGCCGGCTTCTTT.

This clonotype was picked up many times. CDR3 protein: CASSKAPSTVSEAFF. DNA of the CDR3: TGTGCCAGCAGCAAAGCCCCATCGACAGTTTCTGAAGCTTTCTTT. The V call is TRBV21-1, the J call TRBJ1-1; no DNA check was done on the table's D call, TRBD1. TRBV21-1 is classified as a pseudogene. The CDR3 runs to 15 residues.

The chain couples TRBV24-1 to TRBJ2-1, with D possibly being TRBD2 (5 bases). The CDR3 has 14 amino acids. The V end was cut by 2 bases, the J end by 5 bases, with 9 bases between. The germline V gene has CDR1 KGHDR and CDR2 SFDVKD. CDR3 bases: TGTGCCACCAGTGATTCTTCGGGGAACAATGAGCAGTTCTTC. Translated: CATSDSSGNNEQFF.

This clonotype has only a few counts. V gene TRBV12-3 or TRBV12-4 combines with J gene TRBJ1-1, with TRBD1 matching over 7 bases. V gave up 6 bases and J gave up 4 bases; unmatched junction bases: 11. The CDR3 spans 15 residues. Written as DNA, the CDR3 is TGTGCCAGCAGGCCGACACAGGGGCTCAGCACTGAAGCTTTCTTT. Translating it yields CASRPTQGLSTEAFF.

Turning to this clonotype: At one end, the junction sequence differs from germline, possibly due to a read error. The V gene is TRBV4-2, the J gene TRBJ2-2; either TRBD1 or TRBD2 may fit D (6 bases each). Looked up from germline, CDR1 is LGHNA and CDR2 is YNFKEQ. This CDR3 has 13 residues. CDR3 bases: TGCGCCAGCAGCCAGGAGGGGGACGGGGAGCTGTTTTTT. As protein: CASSQEGDGELFF.

This clonotype was counted at least ten times. The chain has TRBV7-3 and TRBJ1-1; weak D call: TRBD1 (6 bases). The CDR3 loop spans 13 amino acids. V lost 3 bases to trimming and J lost 2 bases, with 7 bases between them. Germline CDR1 and CDR2: SGHTA and FQGTGA. The CDR3 is CASSLGANTEAFF. The CDR3 bases are TGTGCCAGCAGCTTGGGGGCAAACACTGAAGCTTTCTTT.